This T cell receptor beta chain appears in the sequencing data of a study of OX40 agonist ivuxolimab in advanced cancers. Study conclusions and caveats: Antigens targeted by the expanded peripheral T cells were not determined.

Assay: immunoSEQ multiplex PCR; the TCRdb copy retains only in-frame clones and omits some. The repertoire holds over 45,000 clones, around 84% seen once, with 0.85% to 1% in the top ten. V was clipped by 8 bases and J by 8 bases; unmatched bases: 6. This CDR3 comprises 11 residues. Per the germline V gene, CDR1 is DFQATT and CDR2 is SNEGSKA (reference sequence). About this clone itself: Its antigen is unidentified.

The sequencing used CD4+ or CD8+ T cells sorted from blood, collected in a trial of the OX40 agonist ivuxolimab. The chain uses TRBV20-1 and TRBJ2-1; 7 bases map to TRBD1. The origin of this receptor is an adult with an advanced solid tumor such as melanoma, head and neck, liver or kidney cancer. In DNA, the CDR3 is TGCAGTCCTAAAGGGGGCTATGAGCAGTTCTTC. This encodes CSPKGGYEQFF.